Below are 15 T cell receptor beta chains sequenced from a single sample in a study of PD-L1 blockade in urothelial cancer. Assay: immunoSEQ multiplex PCR; the TCRdb copy retains only in-frame clones and omits some. The sample records about 40,000 clones, around 83% being singletons. Sample: PBMCs, taken around atezolizumab (anti-PD-L1) treatment. All receptors come from a man between 60 and 70 years old with urothelial cancer.

This clone was counted once. This CDR3 is CASSPPGQYYGYTF. The CDR3 DNA sequence: TGTGCCAGCAGCCCTCCGGGACAGTATTATGGCTACACCTTC. The chain employs TRBV7-8 and TRBJ1-2; 7 bases map to TRBD1. CDR1 is SGHVS, CDR2 FQNEAQ, per germline. V shed 5 bases, J shed 5 bases, and the junction held 8 bases outside the gene matches. The CDR3 length is 14 residues.

The V gene is TRBV4-1, the J gene TRBJ1-1; 10 nucleotides match TRBD1. The CDR3 contains 13 residues. Trimming took 4 bases from V and 11 from J; bases not matched to a gene: 7. Germline loops: CDR1 MGHRA, CDR2 YSYEKL. CDR3 region: CASSLRDRGDAFF. The CDR3, as DNA: TGCGCCAGCAGCCTCAGGGACAGGGGAGACGCTTTCTTT.

The genes are TRBV10-3 and TRBJ1-1; no reliable D call. Trimming stripped 5 bases from V and 1 base from J, with 8 bases between. The length of the CDR3 is 13 residues. Germline V gene lookup returns CDR1 ENHRY and CDR2 SYGVKD. The CDR3 reads CAISTEKNTEAFF. The CDR3 DNA is TGTGCCATCAGTACAGAGAAGAACACTGAAGCTTTCTTT.

This sequence joins TRBV5-1 and TRBJ2-3, with 8 bases that match TRBD1. The CDR3 length is 14 residues. V dropped 6 bases and J dropped 6; count of bases not matched to a gene: 9. Germline assignment: CDR1 SGHRS and CDR2 YFSETQ. The CDR3 sequence: CASKQGQGEDTQYF. DNA of the CDR3: TGCGCCAGCAAACAAGGACAGGGAGAGGATACGCAGTATTTT.

The chain carries TRBV20-1 and TRBJ2-7; D is unresolved. Trimming stripped 3 bases from V and 2 bases from J, with 5 bases between. Germline CDR1 and CDR2: DFQATT and SNEGSKA (reference sequence). The CDR3 totals 11 residues. The CDR3 region is CSARETYEQYF. CDR3 nucleotides: TGCAGTGCTAGGGAGACCTACGAGCAGTACTTC.

The J gene is TRBJ2-1, the V gene TRBV25-1; D is ambiguous. This CDR3 is 11 amino acids long. The V end was cut by 7 bases, the J end by 7 bases, with 8 bases between. The V gene's germline CDR1 is MGHDK and CDR2 SYGVNS. DNA of the CDR3: TGTGCCAGCACCCCCGGTAATGAGCAGTTCTTC. Its protein is CASTPGNEQFF.

The chain employs TRBV6-5 and TRBJ1-1, with 7 nucleotides matching TRBD1. J gave up 1 base and V 4 bases, and 3 bases lay outside the gene matches. The CDR3 sequence is 14 residues long. CDR1 MNHEY and CDR2 SVGAGI come from the germline V gene. CDR3 nucleotide sequence: TGTGCCAGCAGTTGGGACAGAAAGAACACTGAAGCTTTCTTT. Its translation: CASSWDRKNTEAFF.

The gene calls are TRBV11-2 and TRBJ2-5, with 7 bases fitting TRBD2. Unmatched junction bases numbered 4, after V lost 1 base and J lost 2 bases. Germline assignment: CDR1 SGHAT and CDR2 FQNNGV. CDR3 length equals 15 residues. Written as DNA, the CDR3 is TGTGCCAGCAGCTTAGGAGGGCGGGGGCAAGAGACCCAGTACTTC. It codes for CASSLGGRGQETQYF.

The chain recombines TRBV30 with TRBJ2-7; TRBD2 matches 8 bases. The CDR3 has 15 residues. Germline V gene lookup returns CDR1 GTSNPN and CDR2 SVGIG (reference sequence). Unmatched junction bases numbered 7, after V lost 0 bases and J lost 3 bases. CDR3 sequence: CAWSVLGTRVYEQYF. The CDR3, as DNA: TGTGCCTGGAGTGTACTGGGGACTAGGGTCTACGAGCAGTACTTC.

This clone was counted a single time. The chain employs TRBV29-1 and TRBJ2-7; 9 nucleotides line up with TRBD1. The V and J ends lost 3 bases and 6 bases, in that order; junction bases with no gene match: 3. Germline assignment: CDR1 SQVTM and CDR2 ANQGSEA. This CDR3 has 12 amino acids. The CDR3 spells CSVEGQGTEQYF. The CDR3 DNA is TGCAGCGTTGAGGGACAGGGTACCGAGCAGTACTTC.

This sequence joins TRBV6-6 and TRBJ1-1; 7 bases are a match to TRBD1. The germline CDR1 and CDR2 sequences are MNHNY and SVGAGI (reference sequence). CDR3 length: 14 residues. The V and J ends lost 5 bases and 3 bases, in that order; junction bases with no gene match: 6. CDR3 region: CASSRQGTDTEAFF. The CDR3 DNA reads as TGTGCCAGCAGTAGACAGGGCACGGACACTGAAGCTTTCTTT.

By proportion, this clone is medium-sized. This chain's CDR3 is CASSSGQAEYNEQFF. Here the CDR3 DNA reads TGTGCCAGCAGCTCAGGACAGGCCGAATACAATGAGCAGTTCTTC. This chain links TRBV7-9 with TRBJ2-1, with 7 bases identical to TRBD1. Germline V CDR1 and CDR2: SEHNR, FQNEAQ (reference sequence). The CDR3 spans 15 residues. Germline trimming cut 4 bases from V and 4 bases from J; bases unmatched to any gene: 7. The complete variable domain, with remaining parts taken from reference TRBV7-9 and TRBJ2-1, reads DTGVSQNPRHKITKRGQNVTFRCDPISEHNRLYWYRQTLGQGPEFLTYFQNEAQLEKSRLLSDRFSAERPKGSFSTLEIQRTEQGDSAMYLCASSSGQAEYNEQFFGPGTRLTVL.

The chain combines TRBV11-2 with TRBJ2-5; 11 bases align to TRBD2. The length of the CDR3 is 15 residues. Looked up from germline, CDR1 is SGHAT and CDR2 is FQNNGV. V lost 4 bases and J lost 5; bases outside the gene matches: 6. The CDR3 protein is CASSSVAGGRETQYF. CDR3 nucleotide sequence: TGTGCCAGCAGCTCCGTAGCGGGAGGGCGGGAGACCCAGTACTTC.

The rearrangement links TRBV6-5 to TRBJ1-1; TRBD1 matches 8 bases. The CDR3 runs to 13 residues. V lost 4 bases to trimming and J lost 10 bases; unmatched junction nucleotides: 8. Germline CDR1 reads MNHEY; CDR2 reads SVGAGI. The CDR3 reads CASSLGDRHSAFF. The CDR3 DNA is TGTGCCAGCAGTTTAGGGGACAGGCACTCAGCTTTCTTT.

In nucleotides, the CDR3 is TGTGCCAGCAGTTTAGCACGGGAGGGATCCACCGGGGAGCTGTTTTTT. Translating it yields CASSLAREGSTGELFF. J is TRBJ2-2 and V is TRBV28; 8 nucleotides agree with TRBD2. CDR1 and CDR2 from the germline V gene are MDHEN and SYDVKM. V was pared by 2 bases and J by 4 bases, with 6 bases of the junction left unmatched. CDR3 length: 16 residues.